These 4 T cell receptor beta chains came from one sample sequenced in a study of blood T cell repertoires in COVID-19. TCRdb keeps only in-frame clones here, not all; method: immunoSEQ multiplex PCR. The sample lists 200,000 to 250,000 clones, roughly 90% occurring once. The source material was PBMCs or T cells enriched from blood (not recorded which). The source is a man aged 25-40 years who had been exposed to COVID-19.

The chain employs TRBV3-1 (or the pseudogene TRBV3-2) and TRBJ2-5; 7 positions match TRBD1. The CDR3 has 14 residues. Germline V CDR1 and CDR2: LGHDT, YNNKEL (reference sequence). Unmatched junction bases numbered 3, after V lost 4 bases and J lost 1 base. The CDR3 reads CASSLRQGQETQYF. The CDR3 DNA is TGTGCCAGCAGCCTGCGACAGGGCCAAGAGACCCAGTACTTC.

J is TRBJ1-1 and V is TRBV27, with no clear D. The length of the CDR3 is 12 residues. The germline V gene encodes CDR1 MNHEY and CDR2 SMNVEV (reference sequence). V gave up 3 bases and J gave up 2 bases, with 4 bases separating them. The CDR3 loop is CASSFSNTEAFF. CDR3 nucleotide sequence: TGTGCCAGCAGTTTCTCTAACACTGAAGCTTTCTTT.

The chain joins TRBV24-1 to TRBJ1-5; 8 bases align to TRBD1. CDR1 is KGHDR and CDR2 is SFDVKD in the germline V gene. V trimming: 4 bases; J trimming: 0 bases; junction bases outside the gene matches: 13. The CDR3 runs to 19 residues. The CDR3 coding sequence is TGTGCCACCAGTGAGCCGCCCGGGACAGGATTTAATAGCAATCAGCCCCAGCATTTT. Translated: CATSEPPGTGFNSNQPQHF.

The chain uses TRBV20-1 and TRBJ1-2; 9 bases match TRBD1. The germline V gene encodes CDR1 DFQATT and CDR2 SNEGSKA (reference sequence). Trimming took 3 bases from V and 8 from J; bases not matched to a gene: 7. The CDR3 sequence is 13 residues long. In nucleotides, the CDR3 is TGCAGTGCTAGTAGACAGGGGGTGGGAGGCTACACCTTC. Translating gives CSASRQGVGGYTF.